This TCR beta chain was found in a study of blood T cells in healthy people across ages. Using a J-beta primer mix together with a sample-barcoded 5' primer, a second PCR was run for about 7 to 12 cycles. Using its own MiXCR run on the 5' RACE reads, TCRdb lists one record per CDR3 protein. The sample shows about 1.4 million distinct CDR3 sequences, around 55% of them seen only once. CDR1 and CDR2 (germline): ENHRY, SYGVKD. The CDR3 is 13 residues long. V gave up 7 bases and J gave up 8 bases; unmatched junction bases: 5. This clonotype occurred a few times. The V call is TRBV10-3, the J call TRBJ1-6; 7 bases match TRBD1. Sequenced sample: blood. This sequence was found in a man aged 18 to 30 in good health. The CDR3 region is CAIKDREDSPLHF. The CDR3 DNA reads as TGTGCCATCAAAGACAGGGAAGATTCACCCCTCCACTTT.